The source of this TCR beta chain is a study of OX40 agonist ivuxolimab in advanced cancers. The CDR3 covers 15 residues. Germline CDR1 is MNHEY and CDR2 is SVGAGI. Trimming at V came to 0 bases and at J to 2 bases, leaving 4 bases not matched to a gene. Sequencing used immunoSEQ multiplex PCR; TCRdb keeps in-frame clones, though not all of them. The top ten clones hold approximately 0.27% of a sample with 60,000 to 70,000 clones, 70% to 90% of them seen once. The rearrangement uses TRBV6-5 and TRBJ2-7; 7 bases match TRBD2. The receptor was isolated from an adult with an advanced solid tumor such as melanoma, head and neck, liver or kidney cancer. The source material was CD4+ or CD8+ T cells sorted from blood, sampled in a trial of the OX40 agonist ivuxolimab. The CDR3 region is CASSYSSGKTYEQYF. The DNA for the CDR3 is TGTGCCAGCAGTTACTCAAGCGGGAAGACCTACGAGCAGTACTTC.